The text below deals with one TCR beta chain. This clonotype was detected ten times or more. Its recognized antigen is unknown. No much larger clone is present one base from it, and per-base qualities are unavailable. The source of the sample is a study of T cells in Graves' hyperthyroidism and ophthalmopathy (dated by TCRdb to about 2019). Describing the broader study: To identify distinguishing TCR V-J signatures, a discovery cohort of about a hundred patients was used, comprising some 45 with Graves' ophthalmopathy and around 57 with stable Graves' hyperthyroidism. Prospective prediction of ophthalmopathy was tested in an independent validation cohort of 18 to 20 hyperthyroidism patients and some 17 patients who later progressed to ophthalmopathy. For training and testing, the 100 or so patients in the discovery cohort were randomly divided in a 7:3 ratio. Thyroid tissue and blood T-cell repertoires from six Graves' hyperthyroidism patients were also compared in the study. After sampling, hyperthyroidism patients received methimazole starting at 30 mg daily, and ophthalmopathy patients received high-dose intravenous methylprednisolone. The paper describes TCR Vbeta CDR3 sequencing of 130 to 150 peripheral blood samples, made up of around 41 ophthalmopathy patients, around 78 hyperthyroidism patients and 17 progressor patients.

Paper-wide results and their limitations: Most expanded thyroid clonotypes (frequency above 0.001) were also found in blood, which suggests that blood repertoires may mirror thyroid immune responses. In validation, progression to ophthalmopathy was predicted by the model with more than 65% sensitivity and 72% to 85% specificity, a median of around 5.9 months before onset. A 13 V-J signature model separated ophthalmopathy from stable hyperthyroidism, with roughly 88% sensitivity and just under 84% specificity in cross-validation and 80%/75% in testing. Sample size was not statistically predetermined, and blinding of investigators to group allocation was not performed.

TCR beta CDR3 regions were amplified from RNA transcripts. The first round of RT-PCR for the TCR CDR3 was performed with the HTBI primer set and the Qiagen OneStep RT-PCR kit. Libraries were constructed in a second round of multiplex PCR, after which size selection and purification were carried out. Sequencing of the libraries was done on an Illumina HiSeq2000 using paired-end 100 bp reads. In the source study's methods: SOAPnuke was used to process the raw data, removing reads that contained adapters or uncalled bases, had a mean Phred below 15, or lacked an exact match to the constant primer or identifier. High-quality paired reads were merged with COPE v1.2.5, and unique nucleotide sequences were defined as clonotypes. MiTCR v1.1 was used to align the clonotypes against IMGT TRBV, TRBD and TRBJ reference segments. Only V-J combinations with frequency above 0.0001, covering about 99% of repertoires, were analysed. A TCS score was defined as the ratio between F50 (clonal expansion) and ExV (chaos), using BLOSUM62-based TCRdist between CDR3 peptides within each V-J. Welch's t-statistics and random forest reduced approximately 520 V-J features to 10 to 15, which were used in a naive Bayes classifier (R e1071). Thyroid-blood repertoire similarity was quantified with the Morisita-Horn index. TCRdb cleaned the public reads at Q25 with fastp, built clones with MiXCR and kept in-frame beta chains. Records with the same CDR3 protein are collapsed into one entry carrying the most frequent genes and DNA. TCRdb, not the authors, supplied the V and J calls. This sample has 550,000 to 700,000 distinct CDR3 sequences in its table, and around 45% of those were observed once. The top ten constitute 19% of the sample.

The study excluded patients with uncontrolled infections, other autoimmune diseases, pregnancy or lactation. Diagnoses were established on the basis of clinical symptoms, serum thyroxine and TRAb, thyroid ultrasound, and orbital computed tomography. Trizol reagent was used to extract total RNA, and RNA quality was then checked on an Agilent 2100 Bioanalyzer. The CDR3 sequence holds 15 residues, the cysteine and phenylalanine included. Of all the DNA, just the CDR3 is kept, 45 bases in frame from base 1. Taken from the germline V gene (reference sequence), the CDR1 and CDR2 loops are SEHNR and FQNEAQ. A distance of 16 bases separates the germline ends of V and J, which lose 5 bases and 3 bases respectively.

Sequenced: peripheral blood or thyroid tissue (not recorded which). The TCR was taken from an adult woman with Graves' disease, either hyperthyroidism or ophthalmopathy (not recorded which). This sequence uses TRBV7-9 and TRBJ2-5; no D segment can be confidently identified. The CDR3 has the sequence CASSASGRPEETQYF. The nucleotides are TGTGCCAGCAGCGCCAGTGGCCGACCAGAAGAGACCCAGTACTTC.